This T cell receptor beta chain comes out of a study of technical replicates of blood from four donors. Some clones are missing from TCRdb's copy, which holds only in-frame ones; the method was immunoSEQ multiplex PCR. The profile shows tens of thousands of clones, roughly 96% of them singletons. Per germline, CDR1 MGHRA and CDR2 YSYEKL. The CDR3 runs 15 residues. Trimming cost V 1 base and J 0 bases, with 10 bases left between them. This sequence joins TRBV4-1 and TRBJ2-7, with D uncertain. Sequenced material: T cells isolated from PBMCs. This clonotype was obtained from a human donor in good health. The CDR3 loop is CASSQVPFSSYEQYF. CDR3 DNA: TGCGCCAGCAGCCAAGTTCCTTTTAGCTCCTACGAGCAGTACTTC.